This TCR beta chain originates from a study of breast tumors, draining lymph nodes, adjacent tissues. Study outcomes and limitations: Findings are consistent with lymph node origin and intratumoral expansion of most tumor T cells.

TCRdb re-derived calls from the multiplex PCR reads in MiXCR, one entry per CDR3 protein. The sample has some 150,000 distinct CDR3 sequences; approximately 20% are singletons. This clonotype showed up many times. What it binds is unknown. V shed 1 base and J shed 0 bases, with 7 bases lying between them. Per the germline V gene, CDR1 is SGHRS and CDR2 is YFSETQ. This CDR3 is built from 15 residues. Samples came from axillary lymph nodes draining the breast cancer. The sequencing sample was made of axillary lymph node tissue. V is TRBV5-1 and J is TRBJ2-2, with D possibly being TRBD1 (5 bases). The clonotype was recovered from a female donor with breast cancer. Some clones in this sample may be carry-over from other donors' samples. The CDR3 sequence: CASSLRTSNTGELFF. The CDR3 nucleotides are TGCGCCAGCAGCTTGCGGACATCGAACACCGGGGAGCTGTTTTTT.